These T cell receptor beta chains were read from a single sample in a study of cytomegalovirus exposure and HLA in healthy donors. Sequencing used immunoSEQ multiplex PCR; TCRdb keeps in-frame clones, though not all of them. The data show 140,000 or so clones, roughly 80% seen once. The source material was PBMCs. The receptors derive from a female donor in good health and CMV-seronegative. Each CDR3 is given with its conserved first and last residue. The D gene is left open where the match is weak. Size values are once, few and many counts, or a class for expanded clones, and some rows have none.

J gene: TRBJ1-5; V gene: TRBV28; clone size: -; D gene: TRBD1; CDR3 DNA: TGTGCCAGCAGTCGCAGGGGGCGGAATCAGCCCCAGCATTTT; CDR3 protein: CASSRRGRNQPQHF
J gene: TRBJ1-4; V gene: TRBV6-5; clone size: -; D gene: -; CDR3 DNA: TGTGCCAGCAGTTACCGCGGGGGGGCTCAGCAAGAAAAACTGTTTTTT; CDR3 protein: CASSYRGGAQQEKLFF
J gene: TRBJ2-1; V gene: TRBV11-2; clone size: once; D gene: TRBD2; CDR3 DNA: TGTGCCAGCAGCTTAGATGTAGCGGGAGGGCTAGGCTCCTACAATGAGCAGTTCTTC; CDR3 protein: CASSLDVAGGLGSYNEQFF
J gene: TRBJ2-1; V gene: TRBV29-1; clone size: -; D gene: -; CDR3 DNA: TGCAGCGCCCAAAAGGGACAATCAGGGCCGAGCTCCTACAATGAGCAGTTCTTC; CDR3 protein: CSAQKGQSGPSSYNEQFF
J gene: TRBJ2-7; V gene: TRBV6-1; clone size: -; D gene: TRBD1; CDR3 DNA: TGTGCCTCCCGGGACAGGGATGACGAGCAGTACTTC; CDR3 protein: CASRDRDDEQYF
J gene: TRBJ1-1; V gene: TRBV27; clone size: -; D gene: -; CDR3 DNA: TGTGCCAGCAGTTTACTTCGGGGGAACACTGAAGCTTTCTTT; CDR3 protein: CASSLLRGNTEAFF
J gene: TRBJ1-1; V gene: TRBV7-9; clone size: -; D gene: -; CDR3 DNA: TGTGCCAGCAGAACAAGCGGGGACACTGAAGCTTTCTTT; CDR3 protein: CASRTSGDTEAFF
J gene: TRBJ2-1; V gene: TRBV6-5; clone size: -; D gene: -; CDR3 DNA: TGTGCCAGCAGTCTAACCAATCCTCCTTACAATGAGCAGTTCTTC; CDR3 protein: CASSLTNPPYNEQFF
J gene: TRBJ2-7; V gene: TRBV4-1; clone size: -; D gene: TRBD2; CDR3 DNA: TGCGCCAGCAGCCAAGACTCGACTAGCGGCAGCTCCTACGAGCAGTACTTC; CDR3 protein: CASSQDSTSGSSYEQYF
J gene: TRBJ1-4; V gene: TRBV28; clone size: -; D gene: -; CDR3 DNA: TGTGCCAGCACCCCGGGACAAGCAACTAATGAAAAACTGTTTTTT; CDR3 protein: CASTPGQATNEKLFF
J gene: TRBJ1-5; V gene: TRBV19; clone size: -; D gene: -; CDR3 DNA: TGTGCCACTAGGGGAGATTATAGCAATCAGCCCCAGCATTTT; CDR3 protein: CATRGDYSNQPQHF
J gene: TRBJ2-1; V gene: TRBV14; clone size: -; D gene: -; CDR3 DNA: TGTGCCAGCAACGGGTCTACGTGCGATGAGCAGTTCTTC; CDR3 protein: CASNGSTCDEQFF
J gene: TRBJ2-2; V gene: TRBV6-5; clone size: -; D gene: -; CDR3 DNA: TGTGCCAGCAGTTACGCGCGAGCAAACACCGGGGAGCTGTTTTTT; CDR3 protein: CASSYARANTGELFF
J gene: TRBJ2-7; V gene: TRBV30; clone size: -; D gene: TRBD1; CDR3 DNA: TGTGCCTGGAAAAACAACAGGGGCACCTCCTACGAGCAGTACTTC; CDR3 protein: CAWKNNRGTSYEQYF
J gene: TRBJ2-7; V gene: TRBV7-9; clone size: once; D gene: TRBD2; CDR3 DNA: TGTGCCAGCAGCCCCATGGGGACTAGCGAGCCTTACGAGCAGTACTTC; CDR3 protein: CASSPMGTSEPYEQYF
J gene: TRBJ1-1; V gene: TRBV18; clone size: few; D gene: TRBD1; CDR3 DNA: TGTGCCAGCTCACCTCGGACAGGGATAATGGCTGAAGCTTTCTTT; CDR3 protein: CASSPRTGIMAEAFF
J gene: TRBJ1-2; V gene: TRBV2; clone size: -; D gene: -; CDR3 DNA: TGTGCCAGCAGTGCTGACAGTCGGGGCTACACCTTC; CDR3 protein: CASSADSRGYTF
J gene: TRBJ2-3; V gene: TRBV7-3; clone size: -; D gene: TRBD2; CDR3 DNA: TGTGCCAGCAGCCCGAGACTAGCGGGTAGCACAGATACGCAGTATTTT; CDR3 protein: CASSPRLAGSTDTQYF
J gene: TRBJ1-6; V gene: TRBV6-5; clone size: -; D gene: -; CDR3 DNA: TGTGCCAGCAGTTACGTCAGGGATTCACCCCTCCACTTT; CDR3 protein: CASSYVRDSPLHF
J gene: TRBJ2-3; V gene: TRBV19; clone size: -; D gene: -; CDR3 DNA: TGTGCCAGTAGTATAGGACTAGACGGCACAGATACGCAGTATTTT; CDR3 protein: CASSIGLDGTDTQYF
J gene: TRBJ1-5; V gene: TRBV6-1; clone size: -; D gene: TRBD1; CDR3 DNA: TGTGCCAGCAGCCCCCAGGGGGAACAGCCCCAGCATTTT; CDR3 protein: CASSPQGEQPQHF
J gene: TRBJ2-7; V gene: TRBV6-1; clone size: once; D gene: -; CDR3 DNA: TGTGCCAGCAGTGAAGGGACAACTACACTCTACGAGCAGTACTTC; CDR3 protein: CASSEGTTTLYEQYF
J gene: TRBJ1-2; V gene: TRBV27; clone size: once; D gene: TRBD1; CDR3 DNA: TGTGCCAGCAGGGGACAGCCACCTAGAAGCTACACCTTC; CDR3 protein: CASRGQPPRSYTF
J gene: TRBJ1-5; V gene: TRBV19; clone size: once; D gene: TRBD1; CDR3 DNA: TGTGCCAGTAGTTTCCGGGACAGCGATCAGCCCCAGCATTTT; CDR3 protein: CASSFRDSDQPQHF
J gene: TRBJ2-2; V gene: TRBV5-1; clone size: -; D gene: -; CDR3 DNA: TGCGCCAGCAGCGCTCGCTCCGGGGGGCCCGAAACCGGGGAGCTGTTTTTT; CDR3 protein: CASSARSGGPETGELFF
J gene: TRBJ1-1; V gene: TRBV27; clone size: -; D gene: TRBD1; CDR3 DNA: TGTGCCAGCAGTTTCCTGACAGGGGGGTCCCACACTGAAGCTTTCTTT; CDR3 protein: CASSFLTGGSHTEAFF